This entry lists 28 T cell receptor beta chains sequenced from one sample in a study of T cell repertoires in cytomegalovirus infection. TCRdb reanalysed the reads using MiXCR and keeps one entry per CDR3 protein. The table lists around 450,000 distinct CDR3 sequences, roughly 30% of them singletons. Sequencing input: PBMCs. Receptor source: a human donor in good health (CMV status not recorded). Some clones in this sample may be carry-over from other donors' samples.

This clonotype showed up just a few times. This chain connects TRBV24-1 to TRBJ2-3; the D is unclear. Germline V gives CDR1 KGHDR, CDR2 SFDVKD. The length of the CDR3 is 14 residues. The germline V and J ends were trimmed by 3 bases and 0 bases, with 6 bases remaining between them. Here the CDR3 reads CATSDRRSTDTQYF. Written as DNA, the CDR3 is TGTGCCACCAGTGATCGACGAAGCACAGATACGCAGTATTTT.

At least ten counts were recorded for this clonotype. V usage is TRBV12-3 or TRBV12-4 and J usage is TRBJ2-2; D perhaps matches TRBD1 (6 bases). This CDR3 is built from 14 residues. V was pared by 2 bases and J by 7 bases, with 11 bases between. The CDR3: CASSLSQGIGELFF. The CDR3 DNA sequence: TGTGCCAGCAGTTTAAGTCAGGGGATCGGGGAGCTGTTTTTT.

In DNA, the CDR3 is TGTGCCAGCTTTGTGAGGAGCACAGATACGCAGTATTTT. This gives the protein CASFVRSTDTQYF. V usage is TRBV5-5 and J usage is TRBJ2-3; no reliable D call. Germline lookup yields CDR1 SGHKS and CDR2 YYEKEE (reference sequence). CDR3 length equals 13 residues. V was pared by 7 bases and J by 0 bases, with 9 bases between.

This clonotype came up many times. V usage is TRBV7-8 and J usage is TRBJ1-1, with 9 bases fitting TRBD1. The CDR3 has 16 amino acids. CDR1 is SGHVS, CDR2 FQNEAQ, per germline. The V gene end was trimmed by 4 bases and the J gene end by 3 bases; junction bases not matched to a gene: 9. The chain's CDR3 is CASSSRPGTGHTEAFF. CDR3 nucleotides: TGTGCCAGCAGCTCACGTCCCGGGACAGGGCACACTGAAGCTTTCTTT.

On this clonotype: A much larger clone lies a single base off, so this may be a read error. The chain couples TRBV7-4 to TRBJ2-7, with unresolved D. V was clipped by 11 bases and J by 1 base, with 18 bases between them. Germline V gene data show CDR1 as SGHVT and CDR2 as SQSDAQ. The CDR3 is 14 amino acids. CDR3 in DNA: TGTGCCGGCACCCCCATCGGCGGTTCCTACGAGCAGTACTTC. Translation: CAGTPIGGSYEQYF. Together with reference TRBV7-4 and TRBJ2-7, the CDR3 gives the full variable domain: GAGVSQSPRYKVAKRGRDVALRCDSISGHVTLYWYRQTLGQGSEVLTYSQSDAQRDKSGRPSGRFSAERPERSVSTLKIQRTEQGDSAVYLCAGTPIGGSYEQYFGPGTRLTVT.

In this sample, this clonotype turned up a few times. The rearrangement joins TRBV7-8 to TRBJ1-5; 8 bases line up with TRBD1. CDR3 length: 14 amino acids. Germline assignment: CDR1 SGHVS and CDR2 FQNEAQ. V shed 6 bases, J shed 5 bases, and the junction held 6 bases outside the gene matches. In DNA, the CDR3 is TGTGCCAGCAGAGACAGGGGATGGGATCAGCCCCAGCATTTT. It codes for CASRDRGWDQPQHF. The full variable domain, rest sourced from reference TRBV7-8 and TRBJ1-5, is GAGVSQSPRYKVAKRGQDVALRCDPISGHVSLFWYQQALGQGPEFLTYFQNEAQLDKSGLPSDRFFAERPEGSVSTLKIQRTQQEDSAVYLCASRDRGWDQPQHFGDGTRLSIL.

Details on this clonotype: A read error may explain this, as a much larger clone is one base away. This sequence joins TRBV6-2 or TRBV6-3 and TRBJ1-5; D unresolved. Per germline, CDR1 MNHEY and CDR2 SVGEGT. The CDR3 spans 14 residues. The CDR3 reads CASSLGMGNQPKHF. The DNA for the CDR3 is TGTGCCAGCAGTTTAGGGATGGGCAATCAGCCCAAGCATTTT.

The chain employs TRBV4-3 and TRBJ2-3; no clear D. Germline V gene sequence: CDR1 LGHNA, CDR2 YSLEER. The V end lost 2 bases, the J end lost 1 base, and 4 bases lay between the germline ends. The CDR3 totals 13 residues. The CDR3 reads CASSQRGTDTQYF. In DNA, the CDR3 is TGCGCCAGCAGCCAACGGGGCACAGATACGCAGTATTTT.

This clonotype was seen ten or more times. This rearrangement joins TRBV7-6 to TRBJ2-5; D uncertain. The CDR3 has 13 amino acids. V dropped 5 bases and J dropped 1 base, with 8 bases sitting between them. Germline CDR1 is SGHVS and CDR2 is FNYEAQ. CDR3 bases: TGTGCCAGCAGCAGCAGAACCCAAGAGACCCAGTACTTC. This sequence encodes CASSSRTQETQYF. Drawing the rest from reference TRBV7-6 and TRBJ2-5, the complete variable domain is GAGVSQSPRYKVTKRGQDVALRCDPISGHVSLYWYRQALGQGPEFLTYFNYEAQQDKSGLPNDRFSAERPEGSISTLTIQRTEQRDSAMYRCASSSRTQETQYFGPGTRLLVL.

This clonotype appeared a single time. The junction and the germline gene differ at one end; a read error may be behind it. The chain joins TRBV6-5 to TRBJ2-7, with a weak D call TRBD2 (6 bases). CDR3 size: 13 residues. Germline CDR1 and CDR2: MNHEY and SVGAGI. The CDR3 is CTSREFGEDEQYF. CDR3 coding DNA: TGTACCAGCAGGGAATTCGGGGAGGACGAGCAGTACTTC.

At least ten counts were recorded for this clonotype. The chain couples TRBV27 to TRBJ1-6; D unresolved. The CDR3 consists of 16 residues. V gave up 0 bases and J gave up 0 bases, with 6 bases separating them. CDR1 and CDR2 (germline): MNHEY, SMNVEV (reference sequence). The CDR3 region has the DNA TGTGCCAGCAGTTTATCGCAGGTCTCCTATAATTCACCCCTCCACTTT. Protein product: CASSLSQVSYNSPLHF.

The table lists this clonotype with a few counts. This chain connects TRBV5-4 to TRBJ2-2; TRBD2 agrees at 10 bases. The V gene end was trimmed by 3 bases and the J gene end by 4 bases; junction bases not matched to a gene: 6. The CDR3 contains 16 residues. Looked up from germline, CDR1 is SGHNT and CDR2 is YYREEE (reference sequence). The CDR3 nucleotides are TGTGCCAGCAGCTCCAGCGGGGGGGTGGGCACCGGGGAGCTGTTTTTT. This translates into CASSSSGGVGTGELFF.

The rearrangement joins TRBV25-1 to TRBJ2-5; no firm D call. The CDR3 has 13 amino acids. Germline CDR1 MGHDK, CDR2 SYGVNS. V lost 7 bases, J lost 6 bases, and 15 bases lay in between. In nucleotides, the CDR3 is TGTGCCAGCAACTCCGGACGAGACAAGACCCAGTACTTC. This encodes CASNSGRDKTQYF.

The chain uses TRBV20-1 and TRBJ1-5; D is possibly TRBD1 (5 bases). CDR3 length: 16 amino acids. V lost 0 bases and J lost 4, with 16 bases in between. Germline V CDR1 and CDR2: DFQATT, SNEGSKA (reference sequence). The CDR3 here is CSARDLVRGSNQPQHF. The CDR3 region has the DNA TGCAGTGCTAGAGATCTCGTGAGGGGTTCTAATCAGCCCCAGCATTTT.

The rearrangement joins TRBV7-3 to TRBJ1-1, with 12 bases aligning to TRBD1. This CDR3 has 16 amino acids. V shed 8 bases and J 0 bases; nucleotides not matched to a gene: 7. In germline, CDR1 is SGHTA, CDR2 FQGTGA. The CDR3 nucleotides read TGTGCCAGCGGGGGGACAGGGGGCGGAATGAACACTGAAGCTTTCTTT. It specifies CASGGTGGGMNTEAFF.

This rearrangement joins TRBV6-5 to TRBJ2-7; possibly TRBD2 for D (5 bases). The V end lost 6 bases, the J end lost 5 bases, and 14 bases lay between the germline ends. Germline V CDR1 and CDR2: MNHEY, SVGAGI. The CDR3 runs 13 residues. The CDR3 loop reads CASRTGVSNEQYF. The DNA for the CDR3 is TGTGCCAGCAGGACCGGGGTTTCAAACGAGCAGTACTTC.

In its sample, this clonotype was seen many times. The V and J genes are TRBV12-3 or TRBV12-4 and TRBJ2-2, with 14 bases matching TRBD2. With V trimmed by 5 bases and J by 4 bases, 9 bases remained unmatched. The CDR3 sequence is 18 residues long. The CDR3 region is CASSPPGGLAGATGELFF. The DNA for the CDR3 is TGTGCCAGCAGTCCCCCTGGGGGACTAGCGGGGGCCACCGGGGAGCTGTTTTTT.

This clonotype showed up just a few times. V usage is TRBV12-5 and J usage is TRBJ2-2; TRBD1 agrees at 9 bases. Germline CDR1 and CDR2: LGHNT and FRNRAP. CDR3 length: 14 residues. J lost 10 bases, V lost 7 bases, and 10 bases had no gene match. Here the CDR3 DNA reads TGTGCTAGTGCCCGGGACAGGGCAGTTGAGGAGCTGTTTTTT. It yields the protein CASARDRAVEELFF. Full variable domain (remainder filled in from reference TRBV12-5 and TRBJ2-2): DARVTQTPRHKVTEMGQEVTMRCQPILGHNTVFWYRQTMMQGLELLAYFRNRAPLDDSGMPKDRFSAEMPDATLATLKIQPSEPRDSAVYFCASARDRAVEELFFGEGSRLTVL.

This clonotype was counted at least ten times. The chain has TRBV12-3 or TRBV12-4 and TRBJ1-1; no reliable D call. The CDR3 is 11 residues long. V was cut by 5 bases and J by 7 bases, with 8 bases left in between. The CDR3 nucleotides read TGTGCCAGCAGTGTGGCGATTGAAGCTTTCTTT. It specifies CASSVAIEAFF.

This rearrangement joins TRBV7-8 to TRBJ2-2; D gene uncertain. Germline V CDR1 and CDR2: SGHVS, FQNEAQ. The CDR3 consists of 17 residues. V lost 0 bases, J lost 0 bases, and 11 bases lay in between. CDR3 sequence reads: CASSLAEKGSNTGELFF. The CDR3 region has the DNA TGTGCCAGCAGCTTAGCAGAAAAGGGCTCGAACACCGGGGAGCTGTTTTTT.

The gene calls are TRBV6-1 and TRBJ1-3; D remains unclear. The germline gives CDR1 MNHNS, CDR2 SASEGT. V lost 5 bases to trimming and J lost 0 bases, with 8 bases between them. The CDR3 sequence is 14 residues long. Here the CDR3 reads CASSRANSGNTIYF. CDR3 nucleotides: TGTGCCAGCAGTCGGGCCAACTCTGGAAACACCATATATTTT.

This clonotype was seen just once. CDR3 sequence reads: CASSQGQNRYNEQFF. The CDR3 DNA reads TGTGCCAGCAGCCAAGGGCAGAACAGGTACAATGAGCAGTTCTTC. V is TRBV14 and J is TRBJ2-1; the D gene is possibly TRBD1 (5 bases). V was trimmed by 1 base and J by 4 bases, leaving 11 bases between them. This CDR3 spans 15 amino acids. Germline CDR1 reads SGHDN; CDR2 reads FVKESK.

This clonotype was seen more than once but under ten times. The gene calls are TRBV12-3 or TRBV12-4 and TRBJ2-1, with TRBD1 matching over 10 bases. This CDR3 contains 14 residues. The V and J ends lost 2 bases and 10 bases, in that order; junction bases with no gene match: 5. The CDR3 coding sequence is TGTGCCAGCAGTTTAAGACAGGGGGCGCGCGAGCAGTTCTTC. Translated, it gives CASSLRQGAREQFF.

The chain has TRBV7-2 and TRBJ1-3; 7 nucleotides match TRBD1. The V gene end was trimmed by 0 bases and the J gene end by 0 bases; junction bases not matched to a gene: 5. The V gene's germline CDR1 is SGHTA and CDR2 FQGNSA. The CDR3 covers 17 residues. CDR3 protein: CASSLAGTVSSGNTIYF. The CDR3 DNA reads TGTGCCAGCAGCTTAGCAGGGACAGTATCCTCTGGAAACACCATATATTTT.

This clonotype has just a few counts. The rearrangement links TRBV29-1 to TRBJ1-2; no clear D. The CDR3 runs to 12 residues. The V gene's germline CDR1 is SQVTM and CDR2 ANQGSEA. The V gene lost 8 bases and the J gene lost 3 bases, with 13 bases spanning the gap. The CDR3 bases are TGCAGCACCCCCCTAGGCGACTATGGCTACACCTTC. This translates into CSTPLGDYGYTF.

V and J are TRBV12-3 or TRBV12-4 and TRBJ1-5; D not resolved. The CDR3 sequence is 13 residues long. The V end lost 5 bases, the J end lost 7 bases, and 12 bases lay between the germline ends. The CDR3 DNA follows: TGTGCCAGCAGTATACACCTTCAGCAGCCCCAGCATTTT. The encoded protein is CASSIHLQQPQHF.

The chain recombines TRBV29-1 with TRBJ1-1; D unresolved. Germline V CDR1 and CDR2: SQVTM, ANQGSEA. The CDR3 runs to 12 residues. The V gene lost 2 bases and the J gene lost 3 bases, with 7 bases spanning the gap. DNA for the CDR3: TGCAGCGTTGAACTCCGGCACACTGAAGCTTTCTTT. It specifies CSVELRHTEAFF.

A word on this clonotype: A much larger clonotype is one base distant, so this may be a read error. In DNA form, the CDR3 reads TGTGCCAGCAGTCGACAGGGAGGCAATCAGCACCAGCATTTT. This codes for CASSRQGGNQHQHF. V gene TRBV7-2 combines with J gene TRBJ1-5; the match to TRBD1 covers 7 bases. Germline-derived CDR1 and CDR2 are SGHTA and FQGNSA. The CDR3 extends over 14 amino acids.